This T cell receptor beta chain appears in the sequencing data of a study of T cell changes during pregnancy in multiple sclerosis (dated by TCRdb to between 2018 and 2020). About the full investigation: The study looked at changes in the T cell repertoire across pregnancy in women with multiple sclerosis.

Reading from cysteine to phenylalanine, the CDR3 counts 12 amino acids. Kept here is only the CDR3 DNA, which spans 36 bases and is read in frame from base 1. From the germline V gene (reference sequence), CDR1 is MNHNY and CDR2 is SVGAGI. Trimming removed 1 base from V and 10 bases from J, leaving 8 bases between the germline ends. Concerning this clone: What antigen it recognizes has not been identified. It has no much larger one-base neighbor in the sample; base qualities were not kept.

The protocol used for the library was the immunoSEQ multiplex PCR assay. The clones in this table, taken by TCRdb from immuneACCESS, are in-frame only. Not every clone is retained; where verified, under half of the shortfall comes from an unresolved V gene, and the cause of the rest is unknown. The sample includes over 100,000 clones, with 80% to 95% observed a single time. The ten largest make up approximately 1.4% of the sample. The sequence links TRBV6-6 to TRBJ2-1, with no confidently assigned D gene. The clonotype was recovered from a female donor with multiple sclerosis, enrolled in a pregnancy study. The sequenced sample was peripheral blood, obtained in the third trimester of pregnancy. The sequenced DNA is TGTGCCAGCAGTTACTTAGAGGTCGAGCAGTTCTTC. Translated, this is CASSYLEVEQFF.